This T cell receptor (beta chain) emerged from a study of control samples from healthy donors and cancer patients. Data came from immunoSEQ multiplex PCR; TCRdb stores just in-frame clones and leaves some out. The table has 160,000 or so clones, 80% to 95% seen once; the top ten hold roughly 0.7%. This CDR3 contains 15 residues. From germline, CDR1 is SGDLS and CDR2 YYNGEE. V was clipped by 3 bases and J by 7 bases, with 16 bases between them. The sequencing sample was made of blood. This TCR derives from a woman in her twenties or thirties in good health. This rearrangement joins TRBV9 to TRBJ1-4; tentative D call: TRBD1 (6 bases). CDR3 bases: TGTGCCAGCAGCGCACCCGGAGGGGGAGTTGAAAAACTGTTTTTT. Amino acids: CASSAPGGGVEKLFF.